What follows are 9 T cell receptor beta chains derived from one specimen sequenced in a study of breast tumors, draining lymph nodes, adjacent tissues. Breast cancer patients provided tissue from their axillary draining lymph nodes. TCRdb reanalysed the multiplex PCR reads using MiXCR and keeps one entry per CDR3 protein. The table records about 270,000 distinct CDR3 sequences, 30% to 35% of them present only once. Sample: axillary lymph node tissue. The receptors stem from a female donor with breast cancer. Some clones in this sample may be carry-over from other donors' samples.

To note about this clonotype: Its ends do not fully match the called genes, so a read error is possible. The chain uses TRBV19 and TRBJ1-5; D is unresolved. The CDR3 loop spans 14 amino acids. Germline CDR1 is LNHDA and CDR2 is SQIVND (reference sequence). CDR3 sequence reads: CAGSMSGLDQPQHF. The DNA of the CDR3 is TGTGCCGGTAGTATGTCCGGACTAGATCAGCCCCAGCATTTT.

This clonotype was recorded at least ten times. CDR3 sequence (DNA): TGTGCCAGCGCCCAATCGACACAGGGAAACACCATATATTTT. It codes for CASAQSTQGNTIYF. The chain employs TRBV6-5 and TRBJ1-3; D is unclear. The CDR3 has 14 amino acids. Trimming took off 8 bases at V and 4 bases at J, with 15 bases between the two ends. Germline V gives CDR1 MNHEY, CDR2 SVGAGI.

V gene TRBV28 combines with J gene TRBJ1-5; TRBD1 matches at 9 bases. This CDR3 has 17 amino acids. V dropped 6 bases and J dropped 5; count of bases not matched to a gene: 14. Germline V gene sequence: CDR1 MDHEN, CDR2 SYDVKM. CDR3 nucleotide sequence: TGTGCCAGCAGCGGTAGTCGTCGGACAGGGGTCTATCAGCCCCAGCATTTT. It is translated as CASSGSRRTGVYQPQHF.

Regarding this clonotype: A much more abundant neighbour one base away suggests this may be a read error. The V gene is TRBV20-1, the J gene TRBJ2-7; 10 bases are shared with TRBD1. The germline V gene encodes CDR1 DFQATT and CDR2 SNEGSKA (reference sequence). V lost 0 bases and J lost 7; bases outside the gene matches: 6. CDR3 length equals 14 residues. The CDR3 spells CSAREAGTGAEQYF. For the CDR3, the DNA is TGCAGTGCTAGAGAAGCCGGGACAGGGGCGGAGCAGTACTTC.

This clonotype was seen at least ten times. This chain connects TRBV7-9 to TRBJ1-2; 8 nucleotides line up with TRBD1. Per germline, CDR1 SEHNR and CDR2 FQNEAQ (reference sequence). V was pared by 4 bases and J by 8 bases, with 9 bases of the junction left unmatched. CDR3 length: 14 amino acids. DNA for the CDR3: TGTGCCAGCAGCTCTGGACAGGGAGTGCGCGGCTACACCTTC. Translating it yields CASSSGQGVRGYTF.

A remark on this clonotype: A read error may be the cause here, since a much bigger clone is one base away. No conserved phenylalanine or tryptophan is present at the end of the CDR3, so a read error is the likely explanation. The chain has TRBV12-3 or TRBV12-4 and TRBJ2-2; TRBD2 agrees at 7 bases. Germline trimming cut 5 bases from V and 5 bases from J; bases unmatched to any gene: 5. The CDR3 covers 14 residues. The CDR3 is CASSASAGTGELFL. In DNA form, the CDR3 reads TGTGCCAGCAGTGCTTCAGCGGGGACCGGGGAGCTGTTTCTT.

This clonotype was recorded at least ten times. This chain joins TRBV10-2 and TRBJ1-6; D might be TRBD1 (5 bases). The CDR3 runs to 12 residues. Deletions cut 7 bases from V and 10 bases from J, with 11 bases between. The V gene's germline CDR1 is WSHSY and CDR2 SAAADI. The CDR3 loop is CASTTGDSPLHF. The CDR3 DNA sequence: TGCGCCAGCACAACGGGGGACTCACCCCTCCACTTT.

This clonotype occurred many times. The V and J genes are TRBV11-3 and TRBJ2-3; D gene unclear. Trimming pared 2 bases from V and 4 bases from J, leaving 10 bases between. The CDR3 length is 14 residues. CDR1 SGHNT and CDR2 YENEEA come from the germline V gene. CDR3 amino acids: CASSLRTRPDTQYF. The CDR3 nucleotides read TGTGCCAGCAGCTTACGTACCCGGCCAGATACGCAGTATTTT.

This clonotype was counted only a few times. A read error may be the cause here, since a much bigger clone is one base away. This chain uses TRBV6-5 with TRBJ2-2; D not resolved. Germline CDR1 reads MNHEY; CDR2 reads SVGAGI. CDR3 length: 12 residues. V was cut by 5 bases and J by 7 bases, with 8 bases left in between. As DNA, the CDR3 is TGTGCCAGCAGTCACGGAAGCGGGGAGCTGTTTTTT. Translation gives CASSHGSGELFF.